This note documents a single T cell receptor (beta chain) sequence. Its target is not known. These data belong to a study of shared clonotypes between healthy human individuals. Findings of the study overall: Clonotypes which were not shared had lower generation probabilities than clonotypes that all four donors shared. As a rule, naive subsets had a larger estimated richness than memory subsets. What limited the represented genetic and exposure-history diversity was the small number of donors.

There are 13 residues in the CDR3. Deletions cut 4 bases from V and 13 bases from J, with 15 bases between. Germline V gene lookup returns CDR1 SGHTS and CDR2 YDEGEE. Selected positively for CCR7 and CD45RO-negative, naive CD8 cells excluded terminally differentiated effector memory CD45RA+ cells. At deep level, the assay was performed. Only in-frame clones appear in the TCRdb table, and some are missing; sequencing was by immunoSEQ multiplex PCR. The data contain millions of clones, 85% to 95% of them singletons. The specimen was naive CD8+ T cells sorted from blood. The V and J genes are TRBV5-8 and TRBJ1-6; D remains ambiguous. The clonotype was recovered from a man between 18 and 29 years old in good health. In DNA form, the CDR3 reads TGTGCCAGCAGCACGAATACATTATCTCCCCTCCACTTT. This sequence encodes CASSTNTLSPLHF.